This paragraph covers one T cell receptor (beta chain) sequence. Its target is unknown. The data are from a study of CXCR3-negative and CXCR3-positive naive CD8 T cells. Study observations and caveats: Naive subsets did not differ in surface CD5, and TRB CDR3 properties served to infer TCR strength. CXCR3-negative and CXCR3-positive naive cells shared comparable TRBV-TRBJ usage, but memory cells did not.

Among CD8+ T cells, naive ones were CD45RO-CCR7+CD27+CD95-. The TRB cDNA libraries were prepared by 5' RACE with UMI labels. TCRdb processed the 5' RACE reads again and assigns one entry to each CDR3 protein, with no DNA. This sample lists some 50,000 distinct CDR3 sequences; its ten largest clones have approximately 1.4%. The CDR3 is 14 amino acids. Germline V gene lookup returns CDR1 LGHDT and CDR2 YNNKEL (reference sequence). This receptor was obtained from a human donor in good health. Some clones in this sample may be carry-over from other donors' samples. This rearrangement joins TRBV3-1 to TRBJ2-4; the TCRdb call, TRBD2, lacks DNA for checking. Sequenced input: naive CXCR3- CD8+ T cells from blood. Subset defined: CD45RO-CCR7+CD27+CD95- naive CD8+ T cells lacking CXCR3 (TNR3-). The CDR3 loop is CASSQTRGGEFQYF. Looking up the rest from reference TRBV3-1 and TRBJ2-4 gives the full variable domain: DTAVSQTPKYLVTQMGNDKSIKCEQNLGHDTMYWYKQDSKKFLKIMFSYNNKELIINETVPNRFSPKSPDKAHLNLHINSLELGDSAVYFCASSQTRGGEFQYFGAGTRLSVL.